The 2 T cell receptor beta chains given below trace back to one sample, sequenced in a study of response to subunit inactivated influenza vaccine. A single record per CDR3 protein comes from TCRdb applying MiXCR to the RT-PCR reads. This sample carries about 500,000 distinct CDR3 sequences, 16% of them seen once, and the ten largest clones take over 2.5%. The sample here was CD4+ T cells sorted from PBMCs, taken around 25 months after vaccination. The receptors stem from a man aged 50-75 years who received an inactivated influenza vaccine.

This clonotype was counted a few times. This chain links TRBV4-1 with TRBJ2-4; D call uncertain. CDR1 is MGHRA and CDR2 is YSYEKL in the germline V gene. The CDR3 has 14 residues. Trimming cost V 1 base and J 11 bases, with 15 bases left between them. This chain's CDR3 is CASSQVVRRELQYF. In DNA form, the CDR3 reads TGCGCCAGCAGCCAAGTGGTCAGGCGCGAACTTCAGTACTTC.

This clonotype was detected only a few times. The V call is TRBV20-1, the J call TRBJ2-7; 11 nucleotides align to TRBD2. CDR3 length: 19 amino acids. V lost 6 bases and J lost 6; bases outside the gene matches: 25. Germline assignment: CDR1 DFQATT and CDR2 SNEGSKA (reference sequence). The CDR3 protein is CSARPDRETSGAPGSEQYF. The DNA for the CDR3 is TGCAGTGCCAGACCCGACAGGGAGACTAGCGGGGCACCAGGATCCGAGCAGTACTTC.